This TCR beta chain was recorded in a study of cytomegalovirus exposure and HLA in healthy donors. About this clone: The antigen remains undetermined.

Study findings and constraints: Later work showed greater clonal expansion in HLA-associated TCR beta chains than in equally common others. CMV serostatus was the only recorded immune exposure for donors. Rarity marked most TCR sequences, yet some public TCRs occurred in many donors. TCR beta chains numbering roughly 150 were designated cytomegalovirus-associated.

With 5 bases clipped from V and 6 bases from J, the junction kept 5 bases outside the gene matches. From germline, CDR1 is SGHNT and CDR2 YENEEA. CDR3 length: 15 residues. The PCR used 60 Vbeta and 13 Jbeta primers. Assay used: immunoSEQ multiplex PCR; TCRdb lists only in-frame clones, some missing. Of about 110,000 clones in the sample, over 70% were seen once. The sequencing input was PBMCs. This clonotype was obtained from a man in his forties in good health and CMV-seronegative. The J gene is TRBJ1-6, the V gene TRBV11-3; 9 bases are shared with TRBD1. The CDR3 region is CASSTRDRANSPLHF. As DNA, the CDR3 is TGTGCCAGCAGCACCCGGGACAGGGCTAATTCACCCCTCCACTTT.